This entry lists 32 T cell receptor beta chains sequenced from one sample in a study of blood T cell repertoires in COVID-19. TCRdb's copy holds only in-frame clones and misses some; the assay was immunoSEQ multiplex PCR. Of about 32,000 clones listed, 90% to 95% are singletons. Sequencing used peripheral blood. These receptors all stem from a male donor with active COVID-19.

This sequence joins TRBV7-6 and TRBJ2-2; D might be TRBD1 (6 bases). Germline CDR1 and CDR2: SGHVS and FNYEAQ. Between the trimmed V and J ends, which lost 1 base and 0 bases, there was a span of 12 bases. The CDR3 is 17 amino acids. This chain's CDR3 is CASSLVRRQANTGELFF. The DNA of the CDR3 is TGTGCCAGCAGCTTAGTTAGGAGACAGGCGAACACCGGGGAGCTGTTTTTT.

This clone was seen more than once but under ten times. The rearrangement links TRBV3-1 (or the pseudogene TRBV3-2) to TRBJ1-1; unclear D gene. The CDR3 is 16 residues long. Trimming pared 4 bases from V and 5 bases from J, leaving 20 bases between. Per the germline V gene, CDR1 is LGHDT and CDR2 is YNNKEL (reference sequence). The CDR3 region is CASSPRSGGGFTEAFF. The CDR3 DNA is TGTGCCAGCAGCCCTCGGTCGGGTGGAGGCTTTACTGAAGCTTTCTTT.

The genes are TRBV6-5 and TRBJ2-7; weak D call: TRBD2 (6 bases). Between the trimmed V and J ends, which lost 6 bases and 5 bases, there was a span of 20 bases. In germline, CDR1 is MNHEY, CDR2 SVGAGI. The CDR3 has 15 residues. Written as DNA, the CDR3 is TGTGCCAGCAGATCCACGGGACTTCTCTCGGACGAGCAGTACTTC. Its protein product is CASRSTGLLSDEQYF.

The chain employs TRBV3-1 (or the pseudogene TRBV3-2) and TRBJ1-2; tentative D call: TRBD1 (5 bases). This CDR3 comprises 13 residues. V dropped 4 bases and J dropped 8 bases, with 14 bases sitting between them. Germline V gene data show CDR1 as LGHDT and CDR2 as YNNKEL (reference sequence). Here the CDR3 DNA reads TGTGCCAGCAGCCCCTCGACAGTATGGGGCTACACCTTC. Translation gives CASSPSTVWGYTF.

The rearrangement joins TRBV5-1 to TRBJ1-1; 7 nucleotides match TRBD1. Germline CDR1 SGHRS, CDR2 YFSETQ. The CDR3 spans 17 residues. V lost 0 bases, J lost 6 bases, and 14 bases stayed unmatched. CDR3 sequence (DNA): TGCGCCAGCAGCTTGGGACAGGGCTCTTATTTAACCCCTGAAGCTTTCTTT. Its translation: CASSLGQGSYLTPEAFF.

The chain combines TRBV5-6 with TRBJ1-2, with D unresolved. Germline CDR1 is SGHDT and CDR2 is YYEEEE. The CDR3 sequence is 12 residues long. Trimming stripped 2 bases from V and 5 bases from J, with 7 bases between. CDR3 bases: TGTGCCAGCAGCTTATCGAGTTATGGCTACACCTTC. Translated: CASSLSSYGYTF.

The genes are TRBV6-1 and TRBJ1-3; 7 bases fit TRBD1. The CDR3 totals 18 residues. V gave up 2 bases and J gave up 4 bases; unmatched junction bases: 14. Germline V CDR1 and CDR2: MNHNS, SASEGT. CDR3 DNA sequence: TGTGCCAGCAGTGAATTCTGGACAGGTTCCCGGGTGGGAAACACCATATATTTT. Amino acids: CASSEFWTGSRVGNTIYF.

The rearrangement links TRBV7-9 to TRBJ2-3, with TRBD2 matching 8 bases. V was pared by 3 bases and J by 4 bases, with 0 bases of the junction left unmatched. The CDR3 totals 13 residues. Germline CDR1 is SEHNR and CDR2 is FQNEAQ (reference sequence). CDR3: CASSFGGADTQYF. Written as DNA, the CDR3 is TGTGCCAGCAGCTTCGGGGGGGCAGATACGCAGTATTTT.

V and J are TRBV2 and TRBJ1-2, with D perhaps matching TRBD1 (6 bases). Germline V gives CDR1 SNHLY, CDR2 FYNNEI. V was pared by 0 bases and J by 5 bases, with 10 bases between. The CDR3 extends over 14 amino acids. CDR3 nucleotide sequence: TGTGCCAGCAGTGAAGCAAGGACAGCTTATGGCTACACCTTC. Amino acids: CASSEARTAYGYTF.

The chain carries TRBV7-2 and TRBJ2-7; the match to TRBD2 covers 14 bases. The CDR3 loop spans 15 amino acids. CDR1 and CDR2 from the germline V gene are SGHTA and FQGNSA. V was clipped by 5 bases and J by 1 base; unmatched bases: 1. CDR3 amino acids: CASSRTSGGSYEQYF. The CDR3 coding sequence is TGTGCCAGCAGCAGGACTAGCGGGGGGTCCTACGAGCAGTACTTC. The full variable domain, completed using reference TRBV7-2 and TRBJ2-7, is GAGVSQSPSNKVTEKGKDVELRCDPISGHTALYWYRQSLGQGLEFLIYFQGNSAPDKSGLPSDRFSAERTGGSVSTLTIQRTQQEDSAVYLCASSRTSGGSYEQYFGPGTRLTVT.

The gene calls are TRBV5-1 and TRBJ2-1; the match to TRBD2 covers 10 bases. V was pared by 0 bases and J by 8 bases, with 5 bases of the junction left unmatched. The germline V gene has CDR1 SGHRS and CDR2 YFSETQ. The length of the CDR3 is 15 residues. The DNA of the CDR3 is TGCGCCAGCAGCTTGGTCGGGCTAGCGGGGGATGAGCAGTTCTTC. Its protein is CASSLVGLAGDEQFF.

In nucleotides, the CDR3 is TGTGCCATCAGTGAGGGGGGCGTCGGCACTGAAGCTTTCTTT. Protein: CAISEGGVGTEAFF. The rearrangement uses TRBV10-3 and TRBJ1-1; a possible D gene is TRBD1 (6 bases). Germline values: CDR1 ENHRY, CDR2 SYGVKD. Between the trimmed V and J ends, which lost 2 bases and 4 bases, there was a span of 11 bases. This CDR3 region has 14 residues.

This clone appeared a single time. The gene calls are TRBV6-5 and TRBJ1-6; 7 nucleotides line up with TRBD1. The CDR3 spans 14 residues. Germline assignment: CDR1 MNHEY and CDR2 SVGAGI. Unmatched junction bases numbered 6, after V lost 6 bases and J lost 7 bases. The CDR3 loop is CASSLTGYNSPLHF. CDR3 nucleotide sequence: TGTGCCAGCAGCCTGACAGGGTACAATTCACCCCTCCACTTT.

J is TRBJ2-7 and V is TRBV4-3; D gene unclear. Deletions cut 0 bases from V and 7 bases from J, with 10 bases between. Germline V gene lookup returns CDR1 LGHNA and CDR2 YSLEER. The CDR3 spans 13 residues. In DNA form, the CDR3 reads TGCGCCAGCAGCCAAGATGTAGTCGGGGAGCAGTACTTC. Its translation: CASSQDVVGEQYF.

CDR3 in amino acids: CASSIRGSGMNTEAFF. DNA of the CDR3: TGTGCCAGTAGTATAAGGGGATCTGGCATGAACACTGAAGCTTTCTTT. J is TRBJ1-1 and V is TRBV19, with D tentatively TRBD1 (5 bases). Germline-derived CDR1 and CDR2 are LNHDA and SQIVND (reference sequence). The CDR3 length is 16 residues. V was pared by 2 bases and J by 0 bases, with 13 bases between.

The chain employs TRBV5-1 and TRBJ1-4; 11 nucleotides match TRBD1. The trim removed 4 bases at V and 2 bases at J, leaving 1 base unmatched. The CDR3 totals 15 residues. Germline-derived CDR1 and CDR2 are SGHRS and YFSETQ. The CDR3 DNA follows: TGCGCCAGCAGCAGGACAGGGGGCACTAATGAAAAACTGTTTTTT. Protein sequence: CASSRTGGTNEKLFF. The whole variable domain, filled in from reference TRBV5-1 and TRBJ1-4, reads KAGVTQTPRYLIKTRGQQVTLSCSPISGHRSVSWYQQTPGQGLQFLFEYFSETQRNKGNFPGRFSGRQFSNSRSEMNVSTLELGDSALYLCASSRTGGTNEKLFFGSGTQLSVL.

The rearrangement links TRBV3-1 (or the pseudogene TRBV3-2) to TRBJ2-2; TRBD2 might be the D (6 bases). In germline, CDR1 is LGHDT, CDR2 YNNKEL (reference sequence). Trimming removed 2 bases at V and 3 bases at J, with 10 bases between. The CDR3 runs to 15 residues. CDR3 coding DNA: TGTGCCAGCAGCCAATCGGGGGTCGACACCGGGGAGCTGTTTTTT. It is translated as CASSQSGVDTGELFF.

The V gene is TRBV5-1, the J gene TRBJ2-7; 11 nucleotides align to TRBD2. Germline values: CDR1 SGHRS, CDR2 YFSETQ. This CDR3 comprises 14 residues. With 5 bases clipped from V and 2 bases from J, the junction kept 3 bases outside the gene matches. The CDR3 spells CASSFSGGAYEQYF. CDR3 in DNA: TGCGCCAGCAGTTTTAGCGGGGGGGCCTACGAGCAGTACTTC. Full variable domain (remainder filled in from reference TRBV5-1 and TRBJ2-7): KAGVTQTPRYLIKTRGQQVTLSCSPISGHRSVSWYQQTPGQGLQFLFEYFSETQRNKGNFPGRFSGRQFSNSRSEMNVSTLELGDSALYLCASSFSGGAYEQYFGPGTRLTVT.

The V gene is TRBV7-9, the J gene TRBJ2-1; TRBD2 matches 7 bases. Trimming removed 5 bases from V and 9 bases from J; junction bases left unmatched: 4. CDR1 is SEHNR and CDR2 is FQNEAQ in the germline V gene (reference sequence). The length of the CDR3 is 12 residues. The CDR3, as DNA: TGTGCCAGCAGCCGGGACTACGCTGAGCAGTTCTTC. It codes for CASSRDYAEQFF.

This chain links TRBV7-3 with TRBJ1-1; 11 bases match TRBD1. CDR1 is SGHTA and CDR2 is FQGTGA in the germline V gene. The V gene end was trimmed by 4 bases and the J gene end by 0 bases; junction bases not matched to a gene: 4. This CDR3 has 16 residues. CDR3: CASSSGTGGLNTEAFF. As DNA, the CDR3 is TGTGCCAGCAGCTCCGGGACAGGGGGACTGAACACTGAAGCTTTCTTT.

The V and J genes are TRBV30 and TRBJ1-2; D is unclear. Deletions cut 3 bases from V and 7 bases from J, with 9 bases between. Germline V lookup: CDR1 GTSNPN, CDR2 SVGIG (reference sequence). CDR3 length: 11 residues. Written as DNA, the CDR3 is TGTGCCTGGAGCACAATGGCTGGCTACACCTTC. Protein product: CAWSTMAGYTF.

This clone was observed a few times. This sequence joins TRBV6-2 or TRBV6-3 and TRBJ1-2; 7 bases fit TRBD1. CDR1 is MNHEY, CDR2 SVGEGT, per germline. The trim removed 4 bases at V and 6 bases at J, leaving 11 bases unmatched. This CDR3 region has 15 residues. In nucleotides, the CDR3 is TGTGCCAGCAGTTCCTATGACAGGGATTATCATGGCTACACCTTC. Translation gives CASSSYDRDYHGYTF.

This clone was counted a few times. V is TRBV19 and J is TRBJ2-2; 8 bases fit TRBD1. The V and J ends lost 10 bases and 3 bases, in that order; junction bases with no gene match: 7. The CDR3 extends over 14 amino acids. Germline CDR1 and CDR2: LNHDA and SQIVND (reference sequence). This CDR3 is CATKTGADTGELFF. For the CDR3, the DNA is TGTGCCACAAAGACAGGGGCAGACACCGGGGAGCTGTTTTTT.

This rearrangement joins TRBV27 to TRBJ2-1; a weak D match, TRBD2 (5 bases). V was trimmed by 2 bases and J by 0 bases, leaving 5 bases between them. CDR1 is MNHEY and CDR2 is SMNVEV in the germline V gene (reference sequence). CDR3 length: 14 residues. This chain's CDR3 is CASSLGSSYNEQFF. The CDR3 DNA reads TGTGCCAGCAGTTTAGGGAGCTCCTACAATGAGCAGTTCTTC.

By sample share, this clone is medium-sized. The V call is TRBV6-5, the J call TRBJ1-5; 8 nucleotides align to TRBD1. V shed 5 bases, J shed 5 bases, and the junction held 5 bases outside the gene matches. The length of the CDR3 is 14 residues. Germline CDR1 is MNHEY and CDR2 is SVGAGI. DNA for the CDR3: TGTGCCAGCAGTCGACCAGGGGGCCATCAGCCCCAGCATTTT. It codes for CASSRPGGHQPQHF.

This clone was counted a single time. The V and J genes are TRBV11-1 and TRBJ2-5, with 7 bases aligning to TRBD1. V lost 5 bases to trimming and J lost 4 bases; unmatched junction nucleotides: 7. Germline V gives CDR1 SGHAT, CDR2 FQDESV (reference sequence). The CDR3 length is 14 residues. Here the CDR3 reads CASSPRQGLETQYF. The CDR3 DNA is TGTGCCAGCAGCCCCAGACAGGGCCTAGAGACCCAGTACTTC.

The chain combines TRBV3-1 (or the pseudogene TRBV3-2) with TRBJ1-3, with D hard to call. Per the germline V gene, CDR1 is LGHDT and CDR2 is YNNKEL (reference sequence). Trimming took off 3 bases at V and 7 bases at J, with 7 bases between the two ends. The CDR3 has 12 amino acids. The CDR3 region is CASSQLANTIYF. CDR3 coding DNA: TGTGCCAGCAGCCAGCTAGCGAACACCATATATTTT.

This chain connects TRBV7-3 to TRBJ2-6, with TRBD1 matching 8 bases. The CDR3 contains 18 residues. With 3 bases clipped from V and 4 bases from J, the junction kept 11 bases outside the gene matches. Germline loops: CDR1 SGHTA, CDR2 FQGTGA. CDR3 residues: CASSLPRDRPAGANVLTF. The CDR3 region has the DNA TGTGCCAGCAGCTTGCCCCGGGACAGGCCGGCGGGGGCCAACGTCCTGACTTTC.

This clone appeared once. The junction and the germline gene differ at one end; a read error may be behind it. The V gene is TRBV6-5, the J gene TRBJ1-1; 7 positions match TRBD1. From germline, CDR1 is MNHEY and CDR2 SVGAGI. This CDR3 is built from 14 residues. The CDR3 nucleotides are TGTGCCAGCAGGGGGACAGTACGGAACCCTGAAGCTTTCTTT. It translates to CASRGTVRNPEAFF.

For this clone: The junction differs from germline at one of its ends, possibly a read error. The rearrangement uses TRBV6-1 and TRBJ1-2; 9 bases align to TRBD1. Per the germline V gene, CDR1 is MNHNS and CDR2 is SASEGT. CDR3 length: 17 residues. The CDR3 region is CASREGTGLLLNYGYTF. CDR3 nucleotide sequence: TGTGCCAGCAGGGAAGGGACAGGGCTCTTACTTAACTATGGCTACACCTTC.

The chain combines TRBV6-5 with TRBJ2-3; TRBD2 is a possible D gene (7 bases). Trimming pared 7 bases from V and 6 bases from J, leaving 14 bases between. The CDR3 is 13 residues long. Germline CDR1 and CDR2: MNHEY and SVGAGI. CDR3: CASNGGGGDTQYF. In nucleotides, the CDR3 is TGTGCCAGCAATGGCGGGGGCGGGGATACGCAGTATTTT.

The chain recombines TRBV7-9 with TRBJ2-3; no reliable D call. This CDR3 region has 16 residues. Deletions cut 1 base from V and 0 bases from J, with 11 bases between. The germline CDR1 and CDR2 sequences are SEHNR and FQNEAQ (reference sequence). Here the CDR3 DNA reads TGTGCCAGCAGCTTAGTTAATCGCAGGAGCACAGATACGCAGTATTTT. Its protein product is CASSLVNRRSTDTQYF.